The entry that follows covers one T cell receptor (beta chain) sequence. Its antigen remains unidentified. Trimming pared 7 bases from V and 3 bases from J, leaving 9 bases between. Looked up from germline, CDR1 is LNHDA and CDR2 is SQIVND (reference sequence). The CDR3 runs to 12 residues. The data are from a study of T cells after yellow fever vaccination. Findings of the study overall: Abundant clonotypes from the bulk population could get into FACS-sorted repertoires as contaminants. Post-booster repertoires contained most primary-vaccination clones again (roughly 96% CD4, roughly 90% CD8). Weaker overall, the secondary response nonetheless peaked faster (day 5 versus 15).

Making TCR cDNA involved 5'RACE template switching, which added UMIs and a universal primer site. MiXCR, run by TCRdb on the 5' RACE reads, gives a single entry per CDR3 protein. The sample lists some 240,000 distinct CDR3 sequences; about 3.9% were seen once. Sequences were derived from PBMCs, sampled 15 days after the yellow fever booster vaccination. The chain carries TRBV19 and TRBJ1-2; TRBD1 is a possible D gene (5 bases). The clonotype was recovered from a man younger than 35 who received the YFV17D yellow fever vaccine. The CDR3 DNA reads TGTGCCAGTAAGGGGTCATACTATGGCTACACCTTC. It yields the protein CASKGSYYGYTF.